Detailed here is one T cell receptor beta chain. Its specificity is not known. These data are taken from a study of T cell responses to AZD1222 COVID-19 vaccine. Study background: Combined were second doses at about 4 or about 12 weeks. Study observations and caveats: Clonal diversity was possibly underestimated, and white British individuals and females predominated among donors. Two AZD1222 doses significantly raised spike-specific TCR breadth and depth over controls.

The CDR3 sequence is 16 residues long. CDR1 is SGHTA, CDR2 FQGNSA, per germline. Trimming stripped 1 base from V and 2 bases from J, with 11 bases between. Some clones are missing from TCRdb's copy, which holds only in-frame ones; the method was immunoSEQ multiplex PCR. The repertoire consists of roughly 150,000 clones, with around 92% occurring once and the leading ten covering around 2.3%. This rearrangement joins TRBV7-2 to TRBJ2-2; D is perhaps TRBD2 (5 bases). This TCR was sampled from an adult in good health. Sequences were derived from peripheral blood, sampled on day 0 of AZD1222 vaccination. The CDR3 region has the DNA TGTGCCAGCAGCTTAGATTCGACTACCAACACCGGGGAGCTGTTTTTT. Translation: CASSLDSTTNTGELFF.